The clone carrying this T cell receptor (beta chain) was seen only a few times. The antigen is unknown. The source of the sample is a study of T cells after yellow fever vaccination. From the 5' RACE reads, TCRdb called clonotypes with MiXCR, one entry per CDR3 protein. The sample lists around 310,000 distinct CDR3 sequences, about 4% occurring once. This CDR3 spans 17 amino acids. V was trimmed by 0 bases and J by 0 bases, leaving 15 bases between them. Germline CDR1 is LGHNA and CDR2 is YSLEER. Whole-study findings and limits: The study found a weaker secondary response that peaked faster, day 5 versus 15. Most clones from primary vaccination resurfaced after the booster (approximately 96% CD4, about 91% CD8).

This sequence was found in a man aged 18 to 35 who received the YFV17D yellow fever vaccine. The J gene is TRBJ2-7, the V gene TRBV4-3; D is uncertain. The specimen was PBMCs, collected 5 days after the yellow fever booster vaccination. CDR3: CASSQDHTWEYSYEQYF. CDR3 nucleotides: TGCGCCAGCAGCCAAGATCATACCTGGGAATACTCCTACGAGCAGTACTTC.